Below, 20 T cell receptor beta chains from the same sample are listed, as sequenced in a study of long-term antiretroviral therapy in people with HIV. A v3.0 immunoSEQ assay was performed at survey level. The table came from immunoSEQ multiplex PCR; TCRdb's copy has only in-frame clones and leaves some out. In the table there are under 15,000 clones, 82% of which are singletons. Sequenced here: unsorted PBMCs, sampled about 8 years after starting antiretroviral therapy. Receptor source: a man aged 50-59 years with HIV.

The rearrangement joins TRBV7-9 to TRBJ1-2, with 8 bases aligning to TRBD1. CDR3 length equals 14 residues. With 6 bases clipped from V and 5 bases from J, the junction kept 8 bases outside the gene matches. Germline V gene data show CDR1 as SEHNR and CDR2 as FQNEAQ (reference sequence). The CDR3 DNA sequence: TGTGCCAGCAGTTCAGGGGGCGTAGGATATGGCTACACCTTC. Its protein product is CASSSGGVGYGYTF.

V and J are TRBV7-9 and TRBJ2-7; D remains ambiguous. The V end lost 5 bases, the J end lost 5 bases, and 10 bases lay between the germline ends. Germline loops: CDR1 SEHNR, CDR2 FQNEAQ (reference sequence). The CDR3 is made up of 12 amino acids. The CDR3 nucleotides read TGTGCCAGCAGCCCGGGTTTCGACGAGCAGTACTTC. This encodes CASSPGFDEQYF.

This chain joins TRBV4-1 and TRBJ1-4; unclear D gene. Germline V gene lookup returns CDR1 MGHRA and CDR2 YSYEKL. The CDR3 sequence is 17 residues long. V lost 0 bases and J lost 5, with 16 bases in between. CDR3 in amino acids: CASSQDALRTPNEKLFF. The DNA for the CDR3 is TGCGCCAGCAGCCAAGATGCCCTCAGGACGCCCAATGAAAAACTGTTTTTT.

The J gene is TRBJ1-4, the V gene TRBV19; D not certain. Trimming took 5 bases from V and 8 from J, leaving 12 bases between them. This CDR3 comprises 13 residues. Germline lookup yields CDR1 LNHDA and CDR2 SQIVND (reference sequence). Here the CDR3 DNA reads TGTGCCAGTAGTCGAGTGGCCGACGAAAAACTGTTTTTT. This encodes CASSRVADEKLFF.

The rearrangement joins TRBV6-5 to TRBJ1-2; possible D gene TRBD1, 5 bases. This CDR3 has 14 amino acids. Trimming shortened V by 7 bases and J by 6 bases, and 18 bases separated the two germline ends. Germline CDR1 reads MNHEY; CDR2 reads SVGAGI. The CDR3 nucleotides read TGTGCCAGCACCAACGGAGTACCGGGGGATGGCTACACCTTC. As protein: CASTNGVPGDGYTF.

This chain links TRBV6-1 with TRBJ1-5, with a tentative D call TRBD1 (6 bases). The CDR3 contains 16 residues. Germline values: CDR1 MNHNS, CDR2 SASEGT. Trimming stripped 1 base from V and 7 bases from J, with 17 bases between. The CDR3, as DNA: TGTGCCAGCAGTGAAGTTATTGGACAGATTAAACAGCCCCAGCATTTT. Its protein product is CASSEVIGQIKQPQHF.

The J gene is TRBJ1-1, the V gene TRBV13; D may be TRBD1 (5 bases). Trimming removed 5 bases from V and 1 base from J, with 20 bases in between. CDR1 is PRHDT, CDR2 FYEKMQ, per germline (reference sequence). This CDR3 spans 17 amino acids. The CDR3 sequence: CASSLLEPGLRNTEAFF. The DNA for the CDR3 is TGTGCCAGCAGCCTCCTGGAACCGGGACTTCGGAACACTGAAGCTTTCTTT.

V and J are TRBV12-2 and TRBJ1-2. TRBV12-2 corresponds to a pseudogene. The CDR3 is made up of 15 amino acids. DNA for the CDR3: TGTGCAAGTCGCGGGCCGGGCAGTATCAACTATGGCTACACCTTC. Its translation is CASRGPGSINYGYTF.

This clone came up a few times. The chain is built from TRBV7-9 and TRBJ1-1; D unclear. Per the germline V gene, CDR1 is SEHNR and CDR2 is FQNEAQ (reference sequence). The ends were cut back, 4 bases at V and 4 bases at J, with 16 bases in the middle. CDR3 size: 15 residues. The chain's CDR3 is CASSYLTPAITEAFF. The CDR3 DNA sequence: TGTGCCAGCAGCTATCTTACACCAGCGATCACTGAAGCTTTCTTT.

The J gene is TRBJ2-7, the V gene TRBV5-6; the D gene is possibly TRBD2 (5 bases). Germline V gene data show CDR1 as SGHDT and CDR2 as YYEEEE. This CDR3 region has 14 residues. Deletions cut 4 bases from V and 3 bases from J, with 14 bases between. The CDR3 DNA is TGTGCCAGCAGCAGCCGGGTGGGAGACTACGAGCAGTACTTC. Its translation: CASSSRVGDYEQYF.

This chain joins TRBV7-9 and TRBJ2-5; 12 bases line up with TRBD2. Germline CDR1 and CDR2: SEHNR and FQNEAQ (reference sequence). After removal of 0 bases from V and 1 base from J, the junction contained 3 bases not matched to a gene. The CDR3 runs 17 residues. CDR3 coding DNA: TGTGCCAGCAGCTTAGCTACGACTAGCGGGGGCCAAGAGACCCAGTACTTC. This sequence encodes CASSLATTSGGQETQYF.

CDR3: CASSVGLGSPQHF. CDR3 nucleotides: TGTGCCAGCAGCGTAGGTCTCGGGTCGCCCCAGCATTTT. The V call is TRBV9, the J call TRBJ1-5; D not resolved. Germline-derived CDR1 and CDR2 are SGDLS and YYNGEE. Trimming took off 0 bases at V and 9 bases at J, with 10 bases between the two ends. There are 13 residues in the CDR3.

This clone turned up a few times. The chain couples TRBV7-9 to TRBJ1-1; TRBD1 matches at 9 bases. V was clipped by 1 base and J by 6 bases; unmatched bases: 9. CDR1 SEHNR and CDR2 FQNEAQ come from the germline V gene (reference sequence). The CDR3 consists of 16 residues. DNA of the CDR3: TGTGCCAGCAGCTTAGTGTCGGGACAGGGTAGCCCTGAAGCTTTCTTT. Amino acid sequence: CASSLVSGQGSPEAFF.

This rearrangement joins TRBV28 to TRBJ2-1; D may be TRBD2 (6 bases). Germline CDR1 reads MDHEN; CDR2 reads SYDVKM. The CDR3 is 13 residues long. Trimming cost V 6 bases and J 4 bases, with 10 bases left between them. CDR3 nucleotide sequence: TGTGCCAGCAGCCTGGGAGGATACAATGAGCAGTTCTTC. Protein: CASSLGGYNEQFF.

The chain uses TRBV27 and TRBJ2-7; D ambiguous. The length of the CDR3 is 16 residues. V was trimmed by 0 bases and J by 0 bases, leaving 12 bases between them. CDR1 is MNHEY, CDR2 SMNVEV, per germline (reference sequence). The CDR3 protein is CASSLSPGRSSYEQYF. The CDR3 nucleotides are TGTGCCAGCAGTTTATCTCCAGGCCGGAGCTCCTACGAGCAGTACTTC.

This rearrangement joins TRBV6-1 to TRBJ2-7; no definite D call. Trimming took 2 bases from V and 2 from J, leaving 10 bases between them. CDR3 size: 14 residues. The germline V gene has CDR1 MNHNS and CDR2 SASEGT. CDR3 coding DNA: TGTGCCAGCAGTGAACAGGCAGGACCCTACGAGCAGTACTTC. Translating it yields CASSEQAGPYEQYF.

The V and J genes are TRBV29-1 and TRBJ1-1; D uncertain. Germline CDR1 and CDR2: SQVTM and ANQGSEA. V lost 4 bases and J 7 bases, leaving 10 bases between the germline ends. This CDR3 has 11 amino acids. CDR3: CSVATGGEAFF. CDR3 in DNA: TGCAGCGTTGCCACTGGAGGTGAAGCTTTCTTT.

The chain links TRBV5-1 to TRBJ2-6; tentatively, D is TRBD2 (6 bases). Germline CDR1 is SGHRS and CDR2 is YFSETQ. The CDR3 consists of 17 residues. V shed 7 bases and J shed 0 bases, with 17 bases lying between them. The CDR3 coding sequence is TGCGCCAGCTGGGGACCCAGGAGGGACTCTGGGGCCAACGTCCTGACTTTC. Its translation is CASWGPRRDSGANVLTF.

The gene calls are TRBV7-9 and TRBJ2-7; D uncertain. V was pared by 10 bases and J by 2 bases, with 18 bases between. Germline-derived CDR1 and CDR2 are SEHNR and FQNEAQ (reference sequence). The CDR3 covers 14 residues. The DNA for the CDR3 is TGTGCCACCGAAGGACCCCTTAGAACCTACGAGCAGTACTTC. Translating it yields CATEGPLRTYEQYF.

V usage is TRBV27 and J usage is TRBJ2-7; weak D call: TRBD2 (5 bases). This CDR3 has 13 residues. The germline V gene has CDR1 MNHEY and CDR2 SMNVEV (reference sequence). V was trimmed by 4 bases and J by 6 bases, leaving 13 bases between them. The CDR3 DNA sequence: TGTGCCAGCAGTTGGTGGGAGTCTGGCGAGCAGTACTTC. Amino acids: CASSWWESGEQYF.